A selection of T cell receptor beta chains follows, all from one sample in a study of identical twins. TCRdb recomputed calls from the 5' RACE reads with MiXCR, one row per CDR3 protein. Found here are 240,000 or so distinct CDR3 sequences, about 12% of them singletons; the top ten hold 4%. These same records also appear under a second study, on yellow fever vaccine responses in identical twins.

Material for sequencing was memory (CD45RO+) T cells sorted from blood. The receptor source for this set is a woman under 30 in good health. Both conserved end residues are part of each CDR3. The order of the fields is clone size, J gene, V gene, D gene, CDR3 DNA, CDR3 protein. The D gene is left open where the match is weak. Not every row has a clone size; where given, it reads once, few, many or a size class.

clone_size: many; j_call: TRBJ2-3; v_call: TRBV4-3; d_call: .; cdr3_nt: TGCGCCAGCAGCCAAGAAACGGGGGAGCCAGATACGCAGTATTTT; cdr3_aa: CASSQETGEPDTQYF
clone_size: few; j_call: TRBJ2-5; v_call: TRBV4-1; d_call: .; cdr3_nt: TGCGCCAGCAGCTTGACCCCCAGGGTGGAAGAGACCCAGTACTTC; cdr3_aa: CASSLTPRVEETQYF
clone_size: few; j_call: TRBJ1-5; v_call: TRBV6-1; d_call: TRBD1; cdr3_nt: TGTGCCAGCACGGGACAGGGGAGTCAGCCCCAGCATTTT; cdr3_aa: CASTGQGSQPQHF
clone_size: few; j_call: TRBJ2-3; v_call: TRBV6-1; d_call: .; cdr3_nt: TGTGCCAGCAGACTCCTACAGGGACATACGCAGTATTTT; cdr3_aa: CASRLLQGHTQYF
clone_size: few; j_call: TRBJ2-7; v_call: TRBV5-1; d_call: .; cdr3_nt: TGCGCCAGCAGCAACCCCGGGTCAACAAAGTCCTACGAGCAGTACTTC; cdr3_aa: CASSNPGSTKSYEQYF
clone_size: .; j_call: TRBJ2-7; v_call: TRBV21-1; d_call: .; cdr3_nt: TGTGCCAGCAGCAATACCTATAGCGAGAACCTCTACGAGCAGTACTTC; cdr3_aa: CASSNTYSENLYEQYF
clone_size: many; j_call: TRBJ1-1; v_call: TRBV14; d_call: .; cdr3_nt: TGTGCCAGCAGCCATCTTACGGGGCGAAGTGAAGCTTTCTTT; cdr3_aa: CASSHLTGRSEAFF
clone_size: many; j_call: TRBJ1-2; v_call: TRBV5-1; d_call: .; cdr3_nt: TGCGCCAGCAGCTTGGACACGGCAGACCATGGCTACACCTTC; cdr3_aa: CASSLDTADHGYTF
clone_size: many; j_call: TRBJ2-5; v_call: TRBV20-1; d_call: .; cdr3_nt: TGCAGTGCTACACTCGGGGAGACCCAGTACTTC; cdr3_aa: CSATLGETQYF
clone_size: few; j_call: TRBJ2-3; v_call: TRBV7-9; d_call: .; cdr3_nt: TGTGCCAGCAGGCCTGGGGGGGCTGTAGATACGCAGTATTTT; cdr3_aa: CASRPGGAVDTQYF
clone_size: .; j_call: TRBJ1-6; v_call: TRBV3-1; d_call: .; cdr3_nt: TGTGCCAGCAGCCCCACGCCAGGAGGAAATTCACCCCTCCACTTT; cdr3_aa: CASSPTPGGNSPLHF
clone_size: few; j_call: TRBJ2-5; v_call: TRBV7-2; d_call: .; cdr3_nt: TGTGCCAGCAGCTTACAGCGGTTGGAGACCCAGTACTTC; cdr3_aa: CASSLQRLETQYF
clone_size: few; j_call: TRBJ2-5; v_call: TRBV28; d_call: TRBD2; cdr3_nt: TGTGCCAGCAGTTCCTCACCGGGACTAGCGGGAGAGTACTTC; cdr3_aa: CASSSSPGLAGEYF
clone_size: few; j_call: TRBJ2-1; v_call: TRBV6-2/TRBV6-3; d_call: TRBD2; cdr3_nt: TGTGCCAGCAGTTTCCCCCTCATGGCGGGGGGTCCTATATTC; cdr3_aa: CASSFPLMAGGPIF
clone_size: few; j_call: TRBJ2-7; v_call: TRBV29-1; d_call: TRBD1; cdr3_nt: TGCAGCGTTGCTCGGGACAGAGGGAACTACGAGCAGTACTTC; cdr3_aa: CSVARDRGNYEQYF
clone_size: .; j_call: TRBJ2-1; v_call: TRBV18; d_call: .; cdr3_nt: TGTGCCAGCTCACCACCGGGGCTTACAAGAATTGGGAATGAGCAGTTCTTC; cdr3_aa: CASSPPGLTRIGNEQFF
clone_size: .; j_call: TRBJ2-7; v_call: TRBV7-2; d_call: TRBD1; cdr3_nt: TGTGCCAGCAGCTCTAGAGCGGGACAGGGGCACTACGAGCAGTACTTC; cdr3_aa: CASSSRAGQGHYEQYF
clone_size: .; j_call: TRBJ2-3; v_call: TRBV9; d_call: TRBD2; cdr3_nt: TGTGCCAGCAGCGCCACCGGGACTAGCGGGGGTAGCACAGATACGCAGTATTTT; cdr3_aa: CASSATGTSGGSTDTQYF
clone_size: .; j_call: TRBJ2-3; v_call: TRBV5-6; d_call: .; cdr3_nt: TGTGCCAGCAGTCAATTCGGGGCAGATACGCAGTATTTT; cdr3_aa: CASSQFGADTQYF
clone_size: .; j_call: TRBJ2-3; v_call: TRBV18; d_call: TRBD2; cdr3_nt: TGTGCCAGCTCACCAACGGGACTAGCGGGGAGCACAGATACGCAGTATTTT; cdr3_aa: CASSPTGLAGSTDTQYF